This TCR beta chain was sequenced for a study of T-cell memory formation after mild COVID-19. The CDR3 sequence is 18 residues long. J lost 0 bases, V lost 4 bases, and 8 bases had no gene match. Germline assignment: CDR1 SEHNR and CDR2 FQNEAQ (reference sequence). Barcoded TCR alpha and TCR beta cDNA libraries with UMIs came from 5'RACE using constant-segment primers. TCRdb re-called the 5' RACE reads through MiXCR, storing one row per CDR3 protein. Among 250,000 to 300,000 distinct CDR3 sequences listed, around 16% were seen once. Overall study findings and caveats: Contracting CD8+ clones were enriched in EMRA, CD4+ mainly in CM and EM. Researchers could not confirm that second-wave clones peaking on day 37 targeted SARS-CoV-2. Pre-infection memory harbored some responding clones, suggesting cross-reactive memory joined.

This clonotype was observed a handful of times. The antigen remains undetermined. This rearrangement joins TRBV7-9 to TRBJ2-6; TRBD1 matches 8 bases. The receptor comes from a man between 18 and 29 years old who had mild COVID-19 (a few samples of this study predate the infection). Cell type and time point are not known. Material: PBMCs or a T cell subset sorted from them (not recorded which). The CDR3 bases are TGTGCCAGCAGCTGGATCGGGACAGGACGCTCTGGGGCCAACGTCCTGACTTTC. It is translated as CASSWIGTGRSGANVLTF.